This is a list of T cell receptor beta chains from one sample in a study of shared clonotypes between healthy human individuals. Sequenced by immunoSEQ multiplex PCR; TCRdb stores in-frame clones only, minus some. The table shows some 1.5 million clones, with about 96% occurring only once. The sample was naive CD4+ T cells sorted from blood. These TCRs come from a man aged 25 to 40 in good health. Both conserved end residues are part of each CDR3. The order of the fields is J gene, V gene, D gene, clone size, CDR3 DNA, CDR3 protein. The D gene is left open where the match is weak. Size is omitted from some rows. Given values are once, few, many or a class for expanded clones.

J gene: TRBJ2-1
V gene: TRBV9
D gene: NA
clone size: NA
CDR3 DNA: TGTGCCAGCAGTATAGGAGATTCCTACAATGAGCAGTTCTTC
CDR3 protein: CASSIGDSYNEQFF

J gene: TRBJ2-1
V gene: TRBV7-3
D gene: TRBD2
clone size: NA
CDR3 DNA: TGTGCCAGCAGCTCCGGACTAGCGGGAGATAATGAGCAGTTCTTC
CDR3 protein: CASSSGLAGDNEQFF

J gene: TRBJ2-7
V gene: TRBV28
D gene: NA
clone size: NA
CDR3 DNA: TGTGCCAGCAGCCATACCTACGAGCAGTACTTC
CDR3 protein: CASSHTYEQYF

J gene: TRBJ2-3
V gene: TRBV7-9
D gene: NA
clone size: NA
CDR3 DNA: TGTGCCAGCAGCTTAGCCGGCAGCCCTAGCACAGATACGCAGTATTTT
CDR3 protein: CASSLAGSPSTDTQYF

J gene: TRBJ2-1
V gene: TRBV9
D gene: TRBD1
clone size: NA
CDR3 DNA: TGTGCCAGCAGCGTAGCTCCCGCGACAGGGACCCGGCCCCTTGGGTTGGAGGAGCAGTTCTTC
CDR3 protein: CASSVAPATGTRPLGLEEQFF

J gene: TRBJ2-1
V gene: TRBV7-8
D gene: NA
clone size: NA
CDR3 DNA: TGTGCCAGCAGCTATGGACCCGCTGTTGTGCAGTTCTTC
CDR3 protein: CASSYGPAVVQFF

J gene: TRBJ2-1
V gene: TRBV18
D gene: NA
clone size: NA
CDR3 DNA: TGTGCCAGCTCACCACCCGCCCTCTACAATGAGCAGTTCTTC
CDR3 protein: CASSPPALYNEQFF

J gene: TRBJ2-4
V gene: TRBV28
D gene: NA
clone size: NA
CDR3 DNA: TGTGCCAGCAGTCCAGGACCCCGAGGGAACATTCAGTACTTC
CDR3 protein: CASSPGPRGNIQYF

J gene: TRBJ2-2
V gene: TRBV19
D gene: NA
clone size: NA
CDR3 DNA: TGTGCCAGTAGGGGGAAGGCTTCGGTAGCTGCCGGGGAGCTGTTTTTT
CDR3 protein: CASRGKASVAAGELFF

J gene: TRBJ2-6
V gene: TRBV6-4
D gene: NA
clone size: NA
CDR3 DNA: TGTGCCAGCAGTGACTCGCACTTCGCTGGGGCCAACGTCCTGACTTTC
CDR3 protein: CASSDSHFAGANVLTF

J gene: TRBJ1-4
V gene: TRBV2
D gene: TRBD1
clone size: few
CDR3 DNA: TGTGCCAGCAGCCCGGACAGGGGAAATGAAAAACTGTTTTTT
CDR3 protein: CASSPDRGNEKLFF

J gene: TRBJ1-1
V gene: TRBV10-1
D gene: NA
clone size: NA
CDR3 DNA: TGCGCCAGCAGTTTTGACGGGAACACTGAAGCTTTCTTT
CDR3 protein: CASSFDGNTEAFF

J gene: TRBJ2-3
V gene: TRBV4-1
D gene: NA
clone size: NA
CDR3 DNA: TGCGCCAGCACCCCATCTAACACGGGGCCTCGTAGCCGTTATACGCAGTATTTT
CDR3 protein: CASTPSNTGPRSRYTQYF

J gene: TRBJ1-1
V gene: TRBV5-1
D gene: NA
clone size: once
CDR3 DNA: TGCGCCAGCAGCTTGTTGCCAGCTTTAAACACTGAAGCTTTCTTT
CDR3 protein: CASSLLPALNTEAFF

J gene: TRBJ1-5
V gene: TRBV5-1
D gene: TRBD1
clone size: NA
CDR3 DNA: TGCGCCAGCAGCCAGACAGGGGGCAATCAGCCCCAGCATTTT
CDR3 protein: CASSQTGGNQPQHF

J gene: TRBJ2-2
V gene: TRBV5-1
D gene: TRBD1
clone size: NA
CDR3 DNA: TGCGCCAGCAGCCGACGGACCGGGACAGGGGGTGGGGAGCTGTTTTTT
CDR3 protein: CASSRRTGTGGGELFF

J gene: TRBJ1-5
V gene: TRBV10-2
D gene: NA
clone size: NA
CDR3 DNA: TGCGCCAGCAGTGAAAATGACATGACGGGAGGGCAGCCCCAGCATTTT
CDR3 protein: CASSENDMTGGQPQHF

J gene: TRBJ1-5
V gene: TRBV25-1
D gene: TRBD1
clone size: NA
CDR3 DNA: TGTGCCAGAAGGACAGGCCGATATCAGCCCCAGCATTTT
CDR3 protein: CARRTGRYQPQHF

J gene: TRBJ2-2
V gene: TRBV9
D gene: TRBD1
clone size: NA
CDR3 DNA: TGTGCCAGCAGCGAGGACAGGCTGGGGATGGGGGAGCTGTTTTTT
CDR3 protein: CASSEDRLGMGELFF

J gene: TRBJ1-5
V gene: TRBV11-3
D gene: NA
clone size: NA
CDR3 DNA: TGTGCCAGCAGCTTAGAGTATCGGAGCAATCAGCCCCAGCATTTT
CDR3 protein: CASSLEYRSNQPQHF

J gene: TRBJ1-3
V gene: TRBV6-6
D gene: NA
clone size: NA
CDR3 DNA: TGTGCCAGCAGTTATCCGCAGGGAAACACCATATATTTT
CDR3 protein: CASSYPQGNTIYF

J gene: TRBJ1-4
V gene: TRBV18
D gene: TRBD1
clone size: NA
CDR3 DNA: TGTGCCAGCTCACCAGGGACAGGGAATGAAAAACTGTTTTTT
CDR3 protein: CASSPGTGNEKLFF

J gene: TRBJ1-1
V gene: TRBV4-1
D gene: NA
clone size: NA
CDR3 DNA: TGCGCCAGCAGCCAAGAGAGAGTGAACACTGAAGCTTTCTTT
CDR3 protein: CASSQERVNTEAFF

J gene: TRBJ2-1
V gene: TRBV9
D gene: TRBD2
clone size: NA
CDR3 DNA: TGTGCCAGCAGCGTAGCTGGGAGCGGGAGTTACAATGAGCAGTTCTTC
CDR3 protein: CASSVAGSGSYNEQFF

J gene: TRBJ1-1
V gene: TRBV6-5
D gene: TRBD1
clone size: NA
CDR3 DNA: TGTGCCAGCAGTTTGGACAGGGCCTCCCGGACTTCTGAAGCTTTCTTT
CDR3 protein: CASSLDRASRTSEAFF

J gene: TRBJ2-1
V gene: TRBV29-1
D gene: NA
clone size: once
CDR3 DNA: TGCAGCGGTGTGATAGACCAATACAATGAGCAGTTCTTC
CDR3 protein: CSGVIDQYNEQFF

J gene: TRBJ2-1
V gene: TRBV27
D gene: NA
clone size: NA
CDR3 DNA: TGTGCCAGCATTACAAGGGGGTTCCCGTTCTTC
CDR3 protein: CASITRGFPFF

J gene: TRBJ1-2
V gene: TRBV28
D gene: NA
clone size: NA
CDR3 DNA: TGTGCCAGCACCAGGCCGGGACCCGACCCCCATGGCTACACCTTC
CDR3 protein: CASTRPGPDPHGYTF

J gene: TRBJ2-5
V gene: TRBV5-1
D gene: NA
clone size: once
CDR3 DNA: TGCGCCAGTAGACCGGGACCGATGAACCTGGAGACCCAGTACTTC
CDR3 protein: CASRPGPMNLETQYF

J gene: TRBJ2-7
V gene: TRBV4-2
D gene: TRBD2
clone size: NA
CDR3 DNA: TGTGCCAGCAGCCAAGCACTAGCGGGAGGCTACGAGCAGTACTTC
CDR3 protein: CASSQALAGGYEQYF

J gene: TRBJ2-5
V gene: TRBV7-3
D gene: NA
clone size: NA
CDR3 DNA: TGTGCCAGCAGCGCTACCCTAGAGGCCACCCAGTACTTC
CDR3 protein: CASSATLEATQYF

J gene: TRBJ2-7
V gene: TRBV5-4
D gene: NA
clone size: NA
CDR3 DNA: TGTGCCAGCAGCCCCAGACTAGAGGAGGCCGAGCAGTACTTC
CDR3 protein: CASSPRLEEAEQYF

J gene: TRBJ2-5
V gene: TRBV13
D gene: NA
clone size: NA
CDR3 DNA: TGTGCCAGCAGCTTAGGGGTAGATCAAGAGACCCAGTACTTC
CDR3 protein: CASSLGVDQETQYF

J gene: TRBJ2-7
V gene: TRBV7-2
D gene: TRBD1
clone size: NA
CDR3 DNA: TGTGCCAGCAGCTTAGTGGGACAGGGACCCTATACGTCCGCCTACGAGCAGTACTTC
CDR3 protein: CASSLVGQGPYTSAYEQYF

J gene: TRBJ1-5
V gene: TRBV5-4
D gene: NA
clone size: NA
CDR3 DNA: TGTGCCAGCAGCTTGAGATGGGGAGATCAGCCCCAGCATTTT
CDR3 protein: CASSLRWGDQPQHF

J gene: TRBJ2-2
V gene: TRBV11-2
D gene: NA
clone size: NA
CDR3 DNA: TGTGCCAGCAGCTTAGACAGGGCTCATACCCGGACGACTTACACCGGGGAGCTGTTTTTT
CDR3 protein: CASSLDRAHTRTTYTGELFF

J gene: TRBJ2-1
V gene: TRBV5-1
D gene: TRBD2
clone size: NA
CDR3 DNA: TGCGCCAGCAGCTCGACTAGCGGGAGGTGGCAGAATGAGCAGTTCTTC
CDR3 protein: CASSSTSGRWQNEQFF

J gene: TRBJ1-2
V gene: TRBV20-1
D gene: NA
clone size: NA
CDR3 DNA: TGCAGCATAATTAGGGGCGGCTACACCTTC
CDR3 protein: CSIIRGGYTF

J gene: TRBJ2-3
V gene: TRBV5-1
D gene: NA
clone size: NA
CDR3 DNA: TGCGCCAGCAGCTTTGGACTTAGCACAGATACGCAGTATTTT
CDR3 protein: CASSFGLSTDTQYF

J gene: TRBJ2-7
V gene: TRBV21-1
D gene: NA
clone size: NA
CDR3 DNA: TGTGCCAGCCTAAGTTCTTGTGAGCGGGCCCCCGGTTACGAGCAGTACTTC
CDR3 protein: CASLSSCERAPGYEQYF

J gene: TRBJ2-6
V gene: TRBV19
D gene: NA
clone size: NA
CDR3 DNA: TGTGCCAGTAGTATAGTAAGGGCGCGGGGGGCCAACGTCCTGACTTTC
CDR3 protein: CASSIVRARGANVLTF